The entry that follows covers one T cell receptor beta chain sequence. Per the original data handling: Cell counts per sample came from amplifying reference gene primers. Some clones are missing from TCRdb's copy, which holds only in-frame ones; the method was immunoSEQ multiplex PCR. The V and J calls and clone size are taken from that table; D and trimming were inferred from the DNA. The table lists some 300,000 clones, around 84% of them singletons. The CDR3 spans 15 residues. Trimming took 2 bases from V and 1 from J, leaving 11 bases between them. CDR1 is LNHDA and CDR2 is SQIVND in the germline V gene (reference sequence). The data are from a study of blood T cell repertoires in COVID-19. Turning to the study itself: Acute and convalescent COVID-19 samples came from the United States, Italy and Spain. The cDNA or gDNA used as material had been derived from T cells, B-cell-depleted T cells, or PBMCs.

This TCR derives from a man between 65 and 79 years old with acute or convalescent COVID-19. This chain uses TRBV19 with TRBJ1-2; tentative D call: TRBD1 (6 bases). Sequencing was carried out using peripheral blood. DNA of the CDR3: TGTGCCAGTAGTATATGGGACACACTTAACTATGGCTACACCTTC. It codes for CASSIWDTLNYGYTF.